This T cell receptor (beta chain) was obtained from a study of blood T cell repertoires in COVID-19. Overall study: The United States, Italy and Spain were the sources of the acute and convalescent COVID-19 samples. In each case, the material was cDNA or gDNA derived from T cells, B-cell-depleted T cells, or PBMCs.

Per the germline V gene, CDR1 is MDHEN and CDR2 is SYDVKM. Trimming left V 2 bases short and J 0 bases short, with 7 bases between. This CDR3 is 14 amino acids long. Per the original data handling: Amplification of reference gene primers was used by the study to estimate nucleated cell counts. Profiling relied on immunoSEQ multiplex PCR, and the TCRdb table lists in-frame clones only, not all of them. Clonal size and the V and J genes are those of that table, whereas D and trimming came from the DNA. The sample has 91,000 or so clones, around 87% seen once. This clonotype was sampled from a human donor in a cohort sampled during active COVID-19. The V call is TRBV28, the J call TRBJ1-1, with D unresolved. The specimen was peripheral blood. CDR3 nucleotides: TGTGCCAGCAGTTTAGGAGCAATGAACACTGAAGCTTTCTTT. Protein product: CASSLGAMNTEAFF.